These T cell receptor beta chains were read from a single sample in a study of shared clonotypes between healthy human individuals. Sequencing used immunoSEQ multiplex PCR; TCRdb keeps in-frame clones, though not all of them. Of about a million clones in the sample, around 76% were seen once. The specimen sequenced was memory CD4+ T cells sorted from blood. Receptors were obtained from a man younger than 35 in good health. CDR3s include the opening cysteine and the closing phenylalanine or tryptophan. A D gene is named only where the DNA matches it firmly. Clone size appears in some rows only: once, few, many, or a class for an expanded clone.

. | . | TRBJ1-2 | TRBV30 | CAWSVIPGTSGYTF | TGTGCCTGGAGTGTTATACCAGGGACTAGTGGCTACACCTTC
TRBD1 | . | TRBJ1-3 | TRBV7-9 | CASSLATGGAYTIYF | TGTGCCAGCAGCTTGGCGACAGGGGGCGCTTACACCATATATTTT
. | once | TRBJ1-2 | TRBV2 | CASSEARTAHGYTF | TGTGCCAGCAGTGAAGCCCGGACAGCGCATGGCTACACCTTC
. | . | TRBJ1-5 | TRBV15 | CATSRDNQPQHF | TGTGCCACCAGCCGGGACAATCAGCCCCAGCATTTT
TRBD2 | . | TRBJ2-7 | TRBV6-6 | CASRSSGLSGGEQYF | TGTGCCAGCAGGTCCTCAGGTCTATCCGGGGGGGAGCAGTACTTC
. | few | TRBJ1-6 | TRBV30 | CAWSVPGAGNSPLHF | TGTGCCTGGAGTGTCCCAGGGGCTGGGAATTCACCCCTCCACTTT
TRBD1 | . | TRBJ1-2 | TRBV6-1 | CASRRLQGGGYTF | TGTGCCAGCAGGCGACTACAGGGGGGCGGCTACACCTTC
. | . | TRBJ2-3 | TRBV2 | CASSGTGKRDTQYF | TGTGCCAGCAGTGGGACTGGGAAAAGGGATACGCAGTATTTT
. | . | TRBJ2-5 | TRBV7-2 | CASSSPGETQYF | TGTGCCAGCAGCTCACCGGGCGAGACCCAGTACTTC
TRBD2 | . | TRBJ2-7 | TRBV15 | CATSRGPGLLSYEQYF | TGTGCCACCAGCAGGGGACCGGGACTATTGTCCTACGAGCAGTACTTC
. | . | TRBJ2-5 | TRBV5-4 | CASSLLGAPAETQYF | TGTGCCAGCAGCTTGTTGGGAGCACCCGCAGAGACCCAGTACTTC
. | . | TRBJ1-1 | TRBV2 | CASSDGRENTEAFF | TGTGCCAGCAGTGACGGACGGGAGAACACTGAAGCTTTCTTT
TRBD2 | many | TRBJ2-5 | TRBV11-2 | CASSPRTSGGGETQYF | TGTGCCAGCAGCCCCCGGACTAGCGGGGGCGGGGAGACCCAGTACTTC
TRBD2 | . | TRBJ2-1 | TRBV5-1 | CASSLAASGLYNEQFF | TGCGCCAGCAGCTTGGCCGCTAGCGGACTTTACAATGAGCAGTTCTTC
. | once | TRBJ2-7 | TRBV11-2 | CASSLVGGMGQIYEQYF | TGTGCCAGCAGCTTAGTAGGGGGGATGGGACAGATCTACGAGCAGTACTTC
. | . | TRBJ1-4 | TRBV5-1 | CASSLAGKNEKLFF | TGCGCCAGCAGCTTGGCAGGGAAGAATGAAAAACTGTTTTTT
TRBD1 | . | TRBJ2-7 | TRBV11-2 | CASSTGDRVRYYEQYF | TGTGCCAGCAGCACCGGCGACAGGGTCCGATACTACGAGCAGTACTTC
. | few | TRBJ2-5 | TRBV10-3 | CAISRGGETQYF | TGTGCCATCTCCCGAGGAGGGGAGACCCAGTACTTC
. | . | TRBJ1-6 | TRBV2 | CASSEWGRNSPLHF | TGTGCCAGCAGTGAATGGGGTCGGAATTCACCCCTCCACTTT
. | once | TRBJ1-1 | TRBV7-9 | CASSSFTGIAEAFF | TGTGCCAGCAGCTCCTTTACAGGGATCGCTGAAGCTTTCTTT
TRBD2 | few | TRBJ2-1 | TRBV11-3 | CASSHGGEGYNEQFF | TGTGCCAGCAGCCACGGGGGGGAAGGCTACAATGAGCAGTTCTTC
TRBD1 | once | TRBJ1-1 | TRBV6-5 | CASSKRTGNTEAFF | TGTGCCAGCAGTAAGCGGACAGGGAACACTGAAGCTTTCTTT
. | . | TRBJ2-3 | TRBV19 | CASSILRSSGTDTQYF | TGTGCCAGTAGTATTTTGAGGTCTAGCGGCACAGATACGCAGTATTTT
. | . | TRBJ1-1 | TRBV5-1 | CASSLAVGGNTEAFF | TGCGCCAGCAGCTTGGCAGTAGGGGGGAACACTGAAGCTTTCTTT
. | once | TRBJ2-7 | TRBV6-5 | CASSRDTNPDEQYF | TGTGCCAGCAGCCGGGACACCAATCCGGACGAGCAGTACTTC
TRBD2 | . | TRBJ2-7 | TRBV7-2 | CASSNVAGMGEQYF | TGTGCCAGCAGTAACGTAGCGGGGATGGGTGAGCAGTACTTC
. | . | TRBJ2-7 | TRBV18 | CASSPGWGYEQYF | TGTGCCAGCTCACCGGGGTGGGGGTACGAGCAGTACTTC
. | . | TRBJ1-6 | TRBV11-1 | CASSSSVFGSPLHF | TGTGCCAGCAGCTCCAGTGTTTTCGGTTCACCCCTCCACTTT